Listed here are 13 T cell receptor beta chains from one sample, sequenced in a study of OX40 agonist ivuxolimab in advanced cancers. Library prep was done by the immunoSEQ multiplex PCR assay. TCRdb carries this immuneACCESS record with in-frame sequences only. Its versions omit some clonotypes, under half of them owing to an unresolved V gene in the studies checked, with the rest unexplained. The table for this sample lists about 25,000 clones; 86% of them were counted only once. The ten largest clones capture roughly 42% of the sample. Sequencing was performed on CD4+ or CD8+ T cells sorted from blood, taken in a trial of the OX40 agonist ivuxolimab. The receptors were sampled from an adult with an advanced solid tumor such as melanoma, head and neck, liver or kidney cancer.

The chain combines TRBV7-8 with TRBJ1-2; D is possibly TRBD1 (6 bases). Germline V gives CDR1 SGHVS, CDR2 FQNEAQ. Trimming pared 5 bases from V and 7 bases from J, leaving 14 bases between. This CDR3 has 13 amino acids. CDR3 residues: CASSHRDLAGYTF. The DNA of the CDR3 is TGTGCCAGCAGCCACAGGGACTTGGCTGGCTACACCTTC.

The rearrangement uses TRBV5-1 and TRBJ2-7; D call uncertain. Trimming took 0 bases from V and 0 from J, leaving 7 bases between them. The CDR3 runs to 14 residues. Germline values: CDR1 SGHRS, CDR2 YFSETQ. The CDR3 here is CASSLELSSYEQYF. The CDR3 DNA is TGCGCCAGCAGCTTGGAGCTGAGCTCCTACGAGCAGTACTTC.

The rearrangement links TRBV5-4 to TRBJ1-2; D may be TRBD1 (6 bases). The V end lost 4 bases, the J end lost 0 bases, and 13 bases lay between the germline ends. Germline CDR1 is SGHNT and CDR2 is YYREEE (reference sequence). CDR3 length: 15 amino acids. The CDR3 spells CASSEGGLANYGYTF. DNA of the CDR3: TGTGCCAGCAGCGAGGGGGGGCTAGCTAACTATGGCTACACCTTC.

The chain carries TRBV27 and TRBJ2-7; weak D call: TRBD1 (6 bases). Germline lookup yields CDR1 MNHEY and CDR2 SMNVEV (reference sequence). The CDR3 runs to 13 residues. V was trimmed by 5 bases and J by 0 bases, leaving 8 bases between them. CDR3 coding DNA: TGTGCCAGCAGTGTGACAGGCTCCTACGAGCAGTACTTC. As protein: CASSVTGSYEQYF.

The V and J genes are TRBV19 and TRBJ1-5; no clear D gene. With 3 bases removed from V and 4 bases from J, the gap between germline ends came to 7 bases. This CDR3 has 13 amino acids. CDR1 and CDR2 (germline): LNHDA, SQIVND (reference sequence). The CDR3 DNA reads TGTGCCAGTAGTATCGTCTGGAATCAGCCCCAGCATTTT. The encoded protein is CASSIVWNQPQHF.

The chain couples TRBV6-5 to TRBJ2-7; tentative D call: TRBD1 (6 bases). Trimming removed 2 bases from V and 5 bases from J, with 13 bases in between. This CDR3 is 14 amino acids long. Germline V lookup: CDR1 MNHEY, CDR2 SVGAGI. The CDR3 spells CASSYGIGGDEQYF. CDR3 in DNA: TGTGCCAGCAGTTACGGGATAGGGGGAGACGAGCAGTACTTC.

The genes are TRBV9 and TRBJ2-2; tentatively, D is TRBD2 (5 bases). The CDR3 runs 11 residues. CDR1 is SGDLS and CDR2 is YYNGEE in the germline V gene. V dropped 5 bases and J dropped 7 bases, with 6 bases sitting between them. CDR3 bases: TGTGCCAGCAGTGGAGGCGGGGAGCTGTTTTTT. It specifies CASSGGGELFF. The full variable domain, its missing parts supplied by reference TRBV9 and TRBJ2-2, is DSGVTQTPKHLITATGQRVTLRCSPRSGDLSVYWYQQSLDQGLQFLIQYYNGEERAKGNILERFSAQQFPDLHSELNLSSLELGDSALYFCASSGGGELFFGEGSRLTVL.

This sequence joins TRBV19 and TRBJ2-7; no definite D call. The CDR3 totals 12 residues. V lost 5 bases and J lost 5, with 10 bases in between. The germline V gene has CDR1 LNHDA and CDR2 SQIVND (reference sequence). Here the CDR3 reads CASSPGPHEQYF. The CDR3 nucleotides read TGTGCCAGTAGTCCGGGCCCCCACGAGCAGTACTTC.

CDR3 nucleotide sequence: TGTGCCAGCAGGGAAACAGGGGGCTACACTGAAGCTTTCTTT. Translating gives CASRETGGYTEAFF. This chain uses TRBV6-1 with TRBJ1-1; 9 bases map to TRBD1. V dropped 6 bases and J dropped 3; count of bases not matched to a gene: 5. The CDR3 has 14 amino acids. Per the germline V gene, CDR1 is MNHNS and CDR2 is SASEGT.

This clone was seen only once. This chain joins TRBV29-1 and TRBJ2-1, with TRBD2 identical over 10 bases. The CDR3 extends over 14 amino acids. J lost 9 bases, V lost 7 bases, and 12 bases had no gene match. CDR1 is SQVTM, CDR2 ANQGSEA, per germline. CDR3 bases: TGCAGCGCGCGAGGGCTAGCGGGGGAAGGTGAGCAGTTCTTC. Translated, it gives CSARGLAGEGEQFF.

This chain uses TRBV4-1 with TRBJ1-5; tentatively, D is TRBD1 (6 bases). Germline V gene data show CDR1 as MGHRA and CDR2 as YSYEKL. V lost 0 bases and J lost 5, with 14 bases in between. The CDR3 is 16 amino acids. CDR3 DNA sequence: TGCGCCAGCAGCCAAGACACCGGGACATGGGATCAGCCCCAGCATTTT. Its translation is CASSQDTGTWDQPQHF.

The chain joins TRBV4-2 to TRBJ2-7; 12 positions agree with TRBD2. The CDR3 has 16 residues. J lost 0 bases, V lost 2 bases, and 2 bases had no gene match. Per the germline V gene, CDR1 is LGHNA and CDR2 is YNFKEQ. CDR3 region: CASSQLAGGHSYEQYF. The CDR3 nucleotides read TGTGCCAGCAGCCAACTAGCGGGGGGGCACTCCTACGAGCAGTACTTC.

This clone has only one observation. The CDR3 spells CASSGQGGQPQHF. In DNA, the CDR3 is TGTGCCAGCAGTGGACAGGGCGGTCAGCCCCAGCATTTT. This rearrangement joins TRBV6-4 to TRBJ1-5; TRBD1 aligns across 7 bases. The CDR3 is 13 residues long. The germline V gene has CDR1 MRHNA and CDR2 SNTAGT. With V trimmed by 4 bases and J by 6 bases, 3 bases remained unmatched.